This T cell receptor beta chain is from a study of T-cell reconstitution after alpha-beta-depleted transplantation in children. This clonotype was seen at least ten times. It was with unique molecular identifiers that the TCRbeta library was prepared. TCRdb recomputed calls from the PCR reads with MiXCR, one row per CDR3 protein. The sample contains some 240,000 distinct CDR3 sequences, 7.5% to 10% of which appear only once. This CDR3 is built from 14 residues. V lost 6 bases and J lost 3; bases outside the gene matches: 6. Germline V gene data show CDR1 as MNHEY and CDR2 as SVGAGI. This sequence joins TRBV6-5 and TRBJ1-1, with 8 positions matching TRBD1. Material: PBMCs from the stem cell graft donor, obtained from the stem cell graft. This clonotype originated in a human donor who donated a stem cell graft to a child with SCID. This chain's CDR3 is CASRADRGYTEAFF. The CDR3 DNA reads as TGTGCCAGCAGAGCCGACAGGGGCTACACTGAAGCTTTCTTT.